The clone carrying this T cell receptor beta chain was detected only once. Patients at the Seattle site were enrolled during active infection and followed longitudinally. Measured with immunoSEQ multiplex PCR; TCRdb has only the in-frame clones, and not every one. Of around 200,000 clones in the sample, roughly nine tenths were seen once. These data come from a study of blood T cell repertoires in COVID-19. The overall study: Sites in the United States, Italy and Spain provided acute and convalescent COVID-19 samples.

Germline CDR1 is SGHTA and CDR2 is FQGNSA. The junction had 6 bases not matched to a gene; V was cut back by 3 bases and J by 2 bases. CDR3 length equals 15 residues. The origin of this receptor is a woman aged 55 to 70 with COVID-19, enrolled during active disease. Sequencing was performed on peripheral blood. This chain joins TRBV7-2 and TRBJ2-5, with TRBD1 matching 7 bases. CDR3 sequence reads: CASSFVPGQQETQYF. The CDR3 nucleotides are TGTGCCAGCAGCTTCGTGCCGGGACAGCAAGAGACCCAGTACTTC.